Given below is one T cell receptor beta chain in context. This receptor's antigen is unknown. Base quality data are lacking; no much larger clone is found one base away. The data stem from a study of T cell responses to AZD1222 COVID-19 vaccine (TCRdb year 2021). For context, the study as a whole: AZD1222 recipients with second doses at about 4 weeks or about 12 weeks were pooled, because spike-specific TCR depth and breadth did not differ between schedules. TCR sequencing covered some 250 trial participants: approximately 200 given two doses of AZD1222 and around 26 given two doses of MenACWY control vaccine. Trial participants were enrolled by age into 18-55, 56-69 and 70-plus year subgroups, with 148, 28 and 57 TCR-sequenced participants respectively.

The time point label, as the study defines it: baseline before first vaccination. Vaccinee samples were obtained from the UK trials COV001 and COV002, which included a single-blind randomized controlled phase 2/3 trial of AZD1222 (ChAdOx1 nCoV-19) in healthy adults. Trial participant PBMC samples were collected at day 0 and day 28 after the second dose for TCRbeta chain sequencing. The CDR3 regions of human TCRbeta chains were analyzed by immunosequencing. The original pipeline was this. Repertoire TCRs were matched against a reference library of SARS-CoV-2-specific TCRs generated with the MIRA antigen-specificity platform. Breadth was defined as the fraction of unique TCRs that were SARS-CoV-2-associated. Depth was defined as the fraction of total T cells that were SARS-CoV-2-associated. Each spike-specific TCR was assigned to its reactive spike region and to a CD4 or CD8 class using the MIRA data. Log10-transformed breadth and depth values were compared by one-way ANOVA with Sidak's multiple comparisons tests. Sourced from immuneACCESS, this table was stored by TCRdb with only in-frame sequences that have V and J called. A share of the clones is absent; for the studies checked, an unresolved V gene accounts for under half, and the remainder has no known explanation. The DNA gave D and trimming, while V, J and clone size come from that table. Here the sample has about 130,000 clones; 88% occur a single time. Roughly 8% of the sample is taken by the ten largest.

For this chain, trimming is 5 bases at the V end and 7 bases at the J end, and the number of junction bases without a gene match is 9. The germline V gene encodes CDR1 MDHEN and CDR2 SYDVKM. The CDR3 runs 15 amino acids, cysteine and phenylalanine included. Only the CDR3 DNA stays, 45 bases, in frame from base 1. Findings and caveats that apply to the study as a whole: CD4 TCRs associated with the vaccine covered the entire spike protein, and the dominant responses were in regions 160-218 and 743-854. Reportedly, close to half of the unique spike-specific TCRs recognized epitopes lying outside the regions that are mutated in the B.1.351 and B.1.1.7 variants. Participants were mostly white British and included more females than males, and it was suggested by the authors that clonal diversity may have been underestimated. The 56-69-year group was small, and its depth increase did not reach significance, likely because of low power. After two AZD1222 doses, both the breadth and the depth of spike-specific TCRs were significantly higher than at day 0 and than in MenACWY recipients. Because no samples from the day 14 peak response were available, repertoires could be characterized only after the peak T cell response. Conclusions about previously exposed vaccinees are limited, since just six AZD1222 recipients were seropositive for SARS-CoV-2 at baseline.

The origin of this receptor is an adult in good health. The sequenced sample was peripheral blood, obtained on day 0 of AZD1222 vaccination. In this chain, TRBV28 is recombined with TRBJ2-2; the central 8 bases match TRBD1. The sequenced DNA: TGTGCCAGCAGTCCGTCGACAGGGGCGAGCGGGGAGCTGTTTTTT. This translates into CASSPSTGASGELFF.